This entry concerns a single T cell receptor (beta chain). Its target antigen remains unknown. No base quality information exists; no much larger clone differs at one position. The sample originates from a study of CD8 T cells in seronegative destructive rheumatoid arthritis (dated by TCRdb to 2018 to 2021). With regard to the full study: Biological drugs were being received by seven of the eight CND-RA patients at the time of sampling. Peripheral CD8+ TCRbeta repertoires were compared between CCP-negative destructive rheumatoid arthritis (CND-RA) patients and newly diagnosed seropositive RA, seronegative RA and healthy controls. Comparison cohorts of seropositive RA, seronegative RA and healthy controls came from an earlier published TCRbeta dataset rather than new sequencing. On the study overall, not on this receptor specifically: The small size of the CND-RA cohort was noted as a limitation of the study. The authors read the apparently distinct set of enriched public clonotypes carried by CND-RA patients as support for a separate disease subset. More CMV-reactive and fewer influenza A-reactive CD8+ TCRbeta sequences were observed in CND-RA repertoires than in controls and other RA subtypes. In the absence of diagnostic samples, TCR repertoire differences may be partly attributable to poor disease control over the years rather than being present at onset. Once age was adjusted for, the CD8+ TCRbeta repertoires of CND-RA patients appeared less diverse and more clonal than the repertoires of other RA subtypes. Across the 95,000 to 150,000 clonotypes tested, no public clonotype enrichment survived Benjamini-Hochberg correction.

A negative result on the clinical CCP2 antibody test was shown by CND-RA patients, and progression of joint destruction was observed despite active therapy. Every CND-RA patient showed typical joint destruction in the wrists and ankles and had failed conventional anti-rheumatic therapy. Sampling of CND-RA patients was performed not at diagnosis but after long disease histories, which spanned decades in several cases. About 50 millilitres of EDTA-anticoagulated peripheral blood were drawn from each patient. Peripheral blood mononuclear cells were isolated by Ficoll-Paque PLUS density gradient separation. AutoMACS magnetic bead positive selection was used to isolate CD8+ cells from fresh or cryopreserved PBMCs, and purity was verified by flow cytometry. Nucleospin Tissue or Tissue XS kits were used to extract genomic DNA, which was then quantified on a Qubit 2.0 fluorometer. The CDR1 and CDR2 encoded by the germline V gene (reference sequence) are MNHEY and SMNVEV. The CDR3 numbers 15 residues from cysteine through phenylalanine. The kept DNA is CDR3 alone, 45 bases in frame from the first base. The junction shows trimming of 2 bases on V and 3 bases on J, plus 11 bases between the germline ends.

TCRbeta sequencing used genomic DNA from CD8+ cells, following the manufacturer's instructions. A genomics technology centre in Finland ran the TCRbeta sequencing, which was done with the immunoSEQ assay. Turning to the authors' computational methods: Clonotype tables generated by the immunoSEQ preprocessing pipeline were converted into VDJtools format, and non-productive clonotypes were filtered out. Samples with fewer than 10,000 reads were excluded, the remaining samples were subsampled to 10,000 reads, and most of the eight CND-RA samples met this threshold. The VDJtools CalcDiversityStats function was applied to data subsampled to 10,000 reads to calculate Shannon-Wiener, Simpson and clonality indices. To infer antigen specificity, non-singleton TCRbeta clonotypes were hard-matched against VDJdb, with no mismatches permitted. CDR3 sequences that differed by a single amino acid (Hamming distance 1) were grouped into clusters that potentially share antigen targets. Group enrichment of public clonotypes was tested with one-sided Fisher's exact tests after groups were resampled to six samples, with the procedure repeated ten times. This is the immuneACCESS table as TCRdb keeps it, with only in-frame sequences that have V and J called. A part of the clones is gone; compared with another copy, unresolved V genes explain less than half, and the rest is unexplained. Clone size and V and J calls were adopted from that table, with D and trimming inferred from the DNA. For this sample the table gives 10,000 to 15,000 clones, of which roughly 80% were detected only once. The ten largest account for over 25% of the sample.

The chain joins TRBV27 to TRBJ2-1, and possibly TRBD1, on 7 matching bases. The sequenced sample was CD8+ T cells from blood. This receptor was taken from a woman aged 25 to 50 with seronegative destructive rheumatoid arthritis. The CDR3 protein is CASSLGTAGYNEQFF. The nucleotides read TGTGCCAGCAGTTTAGGGACAGCGGGCTACAATGAGCAGTTCTTC.